Many counts were recorded for the clone carrying this TCR beta chain. The antigen remains undetermined. Isolation recovered at least 6.5 million PBMCs from every sample. V trimming: 7 bases; J trimming: 5 bases; junction bases outside the gene matches: 4. The CDR3 has 14 residues. CDR1 is MNHNY, CDR2 SVGAGI, per germline (reference sequence). The sample comes from a study of blood T cells in healthy people across ages. Broader study findings: There was a strong correlation between TCR beta diversity and naive T cell percentage.

Together with a sample-barcoded 5' primer, a J-beta primer mix was included in a second PCR lasting about 7 to 11 cycles. Using its own MiXCR run on the 5' RACE reads, TCRdb lists one record per CDR3 protein. The table shows some 1.5 million distinct CDR3 sequences, with 28% occurring only once. The receptor's source is a young woman in good health. Specimen: blood. The genes are TRBV6-6 and TRBJ2-7; 14 bases map to TRBD2. The CDR3 protein is CASTRTSGGNEQYF. The CDR3 nucleotides read TGTGCCAGCACCCGGACTAGCGGGGGGAACGAGCAGTACTTC.